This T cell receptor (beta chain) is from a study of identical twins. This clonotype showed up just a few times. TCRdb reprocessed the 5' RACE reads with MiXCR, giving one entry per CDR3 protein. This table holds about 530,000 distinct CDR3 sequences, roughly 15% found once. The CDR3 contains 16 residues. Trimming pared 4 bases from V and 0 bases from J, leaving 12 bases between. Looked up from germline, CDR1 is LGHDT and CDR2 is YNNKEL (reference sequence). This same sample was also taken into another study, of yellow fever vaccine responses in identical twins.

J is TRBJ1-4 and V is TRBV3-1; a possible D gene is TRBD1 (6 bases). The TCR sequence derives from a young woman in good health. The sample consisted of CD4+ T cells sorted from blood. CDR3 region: CASSPRTAATNEKLFF. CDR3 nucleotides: TGTGCCAGCAGCCCCAGGACAGCCGCAACTAATGAAAAACTGTTTTTT.